These 19 T cell receptor beta chains were sequenced from one sample in a study of blood T cell repertoires in COVID-19. The protocol was immunoSEQ multiplex PCR, while the TCRdb copy is restricted to in-frame clones and leaves out a portion. The sample holds 310,000 or so clones, nearly 90% seen once. The specimen was PBMCs or T cells enriched from blood (not recorded which). The receptors originated from a woman younger than 45 who had recovered from COVID-19.

The chain has TRBV5-6 and TRBJ2-1, with 8 bases aligning to TRBD1. J gave up 4 bases and V 2 bases, and 8 bases lay outside the gene matches. CDR3 length: 16 amino acids. Germline lookup yields CDR1 SGHDT and CDR2 YYEEEE. The CDR3 nucleotides are TGTGCCAGCAGCTTAGACAGGGGACGAGGATACAATGAGCAGTTCTTC. Translation gives CASSLDRGRGYNEQFF.

CDR3 coding DNA: TGCGCCAGCAGCACAACCGGGACAGGGGATAACTATGGCTACACCTTC. Residues: CASSTTGTGDNYGYTF. This rearrangement joins TRBV5-1 to TRBJ1-2; 10 bases align to TRBD1. The CDR3 is 16 residues long. Trimming took 4 bases from V and 1 from J; bases not matched to a gene: 7. Germline CDR1 SGHRS, CDR2 YFSETQ.

A note on this clone: At the DNA level, this CDR3 is encoded by other sequences in the same sample as well. CDR3 region: CASSPSGTGGTEAFF. The CDR3 region has the DNA TGTGCCAGCTCACCATCCGGGACAGGGGGCACTGAAGCTTTCTTT. The chain has TRBV18 and TRBJ1-1; 11 bases are shared with TRBD1. The trim removed 2 bases at V and 4 bases at J, leaving 3 bases unmatched. Germline V gene lookup returns CDR1 KGHSH and CDR2 LQKENI. This CDR3 is built from 15 residues.

The chain employs TRBV3-1 (or the pseudogene TRBV3-2) and TRBJ1-5, with 7 bases aligning to TRBD1. The CDR3 has 13 residues. Germline CDR1 is LGHDT and CDR2 is YNNKEL (reference sequence). V shed 5 bases and J 9 bases; nucleotides not matched to a gene: 7. The CDR3 nucleotides read TGTGCCAGCAGCAATGACAGGGAACGGCCCCAGCATTTT. Protein sequence: CASSNDRERPQHF.

The chain recombines TRBV6-5 with TRBJ2-3; the match to TRBD2 covers 8 bases. The CDR3 runs 15 residues. V lost 3 bases, J lost 5 bases, and 7 bases stayed unmatched. Germline lookup yields CDR1 MNHEY and CDR2 SVGAGI. DNA of the CDR3: TGTGCCAGCAGTTATATGGGACTAGTTTTAGATACGCAGTATTTT. Translation gives CASSYMGLVLDTQYF.

The J gene is TRBJ1-2, the V gene TRBV5-6; possibly TRBD1 for D (6 bases). Germline V CDR1 and CDR2: SGHDT, YYEEEE. The CDR3 covers 17 residues. V dropped 2 bases and J dropped 8 bases, with 25 bases sitting between them. CDR3 sequence: CASSLLQVPLRGRGYTF. CDR3 nucleotide sequence: TGTGCCAGCAGCTTACTACAAGTTCCTCTCAGGGGACGGGGCTACACCTTC.

This clone was recorded only once. The genes are TRBV9 and TRBJ2-7; D ambiguous. The CDR3 consists of 13 residues. From germline, CDR1 is SGDLS and CDR2 YYNGEE. Trimming pared 3 bases from V and 0 bases from J, leaving 7 bases between. The CDR3 sequence: CASSGARSYEQYF. For the CDR3, the DNA is TGTGCCAGCAGCGGCGCCCGCTCCTACGAGCAGTACTTC.

V gene TRBV5-6 combines with J gene TRBJ2-7; the D is unclear. Trimming shortened V by 0 bases and J by 4 bases, and 14 bases separated the two germline ends. This CDR3 has 15 amino acids. Germline V gives CDR1 SGHDT, CDR2 YYEEEE. The CDR3 DNA reads TGTGCCAGCAGCTTGGTTACAGCTGCACCATACGAGCAGTACTTC. It codes for CASSLVTAAPYEQYF.

The gene calls are TRBV19 and TRBJ2-2; 7 bases map to TRBD2. The germline V gene encodes CDR1 LNHDA and CDR2 SQIVND (reference sequence). Germline trimming cut 3 bases from V and 4 bases from J; bases unmatched to any gene: 5. This CDR3 is 15 amino acids long. The CDR3 protein is CASSIRPGGTGELFF. CDR3 nucleotide sequence: TGTGCCAGTAGTATCCGGCCGGGGGGCACCGGGGAGCTGTTTTTT.

The chain employs TRBV7-3 and TRBJ1-1; D is perhaps TRBD1 (5 bases). The CDR3 loop spans 15 amino acids. V lost 8 bases and J lost 4, with 20 bases in between. Per the germline V gene, CDR1 is SGHTA and CDR2 is FQGTGA. The CDR3 here is CASAKSGVGGTEAFF. The CDR3 DNA reads TGTGCCAGCGCAAAAAGCGGGGTCGGGGGCACTGAAGCTTTCTTT.

The genes are TRBV30 and TRBJ1-1, with TRBD1 as a possible D gene (5 bases). Germline CDR1 reads GTSNPN; CDR2 reads SVGIG (reference sequence). This CDR3 has 13 amino acids. V was cut by 2 bases and J by 5 bases, with 12 bases left in between. The CDR3 spells CAWSIGRGTEAFF. In DNA, the CDR3 is TGTGCCTGGAGTATCGGACGGGGGACTGAAGCTTTCTTT.

The chain combines TRBV5-4 with TRBJ2-1; tentative D call: TRBD2 (6 bases). This CDR3 spans 16 amino acids. Germline assignment: CDR1 SGHNT and CDR2 YYREEE (reference sequence). V shed 0 bases and J shed 8 bases, with 18 bases lying between them. The CDR3 region has the DNA TGTGCCAGCAGCTTGGAGCCCGGCGGGACGGGGGATGAGCAGTTCTTC. Amino acid sequence: CASSLEPGGTGDEQFF.

The chain joins TRBV6-4 to TRBJ2-3; 8 nucleotides match TRBD2. V was clipped by 6 bases and J by 0 bases; unmatched bases: 8. Germline CDR1 and CDR2: MRHNA and SNTAGT. The CDR3 is 16 residues long. The CDR3 protein is CASSAGGGGSTDTQYF. CDR3 DNA sequence: TGTGCCAGCAGCGCCGGGGGCGGGGGGAGCACAGATACGCAGTATTTT.

The chain combines TRBV5-1 with TRBJ2-5; TRBD2 agrees at 10 bases. Germline V CDR1 and CDR2: SGHRS, YFSETQ. V shed 3 bases and J 1 base; nucleotides not matched to a gene: 6. This CDR3 contains 16 residues. CDR3 region: CASSYYSGGTQETQYF. The CDR3 bases are TGCGCCAGCAGCTACTATAGCGGGGGGACCCAAGAGACCCAGTACTTC.

This clone was counted only a few times. CDR3 region: CASSQEMTGPNSPLHF. In DNA form, the CDR3 reads TGTGCCAGCAGCCAAGAAATGACAGGGCCTAATTCACCCCTCCACTTT. This chain connects TRBV4-2 to TRBJ1-6; TRBD1 matches 7 bases. CDR1 is LGHNA, CDR2 YNFKEQ, per germline. The CDR3 has 16 residues. J was trimmed by 6 bases and V by 0 bases; bases with no gene match: 5.

This clone has a single count. The chain couples TRBV3-1 (or the pseudogene TRBV3-2) to TRBJ2-1, with 7 bases identical to TRBD2. The germline CDR1 and CDR2 sequences are LGHDT and YNNKEL (reference sequence). V lost 1 base and J lost 4; bases outside the gene matches: 4. This CDR3 spans 15 amino acids. This chain's CDR3 is CASSQAAGRYNEQFF. In DNA form, the CDR3 reads TGTGCCAGCAGCCAAGCAGCGGGGCGTTACAATGAGCAGTTCTTC.

The V and J genes are TRBV19 and TRBJ1-1, with D uncertain. This CDR3 comprises 12 residues. V dropped 3 bases and J dropped 3 bases, with 5 bases sitting between them. Germline V gene lookup returns CDR1 LNHDA and CDR2 SQIVND (reference sequence). The CDR3 bases are TGTGCCAGTAGTATGAGGGACACTGAAGCTTTCTTT. This sequence encodes CASSMRDTEAFF.

The gene calls are TRBV15 and TRBJ1-2, with D perhaps matching TRBD1 (5 bases). CDR1 is LNHNV, CDR2 YYDKDF, per germline (reference sequence). There are 13 residues in the CDR3. Trimming left V 1 base short and J 8 bases short, with 11 bases between. CDR3 nucleotide sequence: TGTGCCACCAGCAGAGCGGAAGGGGTCGGCTACACCTTC. The encoded protein is CATSRAEGVGYTF. Looking up the rest from reference TRBV15 and TRBJ1-2 gives the full variable domain: DAMVIQNPRYQVTQFGKPVTLSCSQTLNHNVMYWYQQKSSQAPKLLFHYYDKDFNNEADTPDNFQSRRPNTSFCFLDIRSPGLGDTAMYLCATSRAEGVGYTFGSGTRLTVV.

V usage is TRBV6-2 or TRBV6-3 and J usage is TRBJ1-2; 8 positions agree with TRBD1. Per the germline V gene, CDR1 is MNHEY and CDR2 is SVGEGT. There are 18 residues in the CDR3. V lost 5 bases and J lost 5; bases outside the gene matches: 19. The CDR3 sequence is CASSPGTGHGTVNYGYTF. The DNA for the CDR3 is TGTGCCAGCAGTCCCGGGACAGGCCACGGTACGGTAAATTATGGCTACACCTTC.